This T cell receptor beta chain was sequenced during a study of molecular identifiers for immune sequencing clone quantification. Study-level background: In replicates, RNA from 20,000 or 100,000 naive CD8 cells was split five ways, four sequenced.

TCRdb ran MiXCR on the PCR reads and lists one entry per CDR3 protein. The sample gives fewer than 75,000 distinct CDR3 sequences, 15% to 20% of which show up once; around 1.6% is in the top ten. This clonotype was picked up many times. Its target is unknown. General observations from the study: Clonotypes surpassing 20 RNA copies contained over 97% of effector molecules, versus under 1% in naive cells.

Sequenced material: naive CD8+ T cells from blood, with Jurkat cell RNA spiked in. This sample's subset: FACS-sorted CD8+CD4-CCR7+CD45RA+ naive T cells. This clonotype was sampled from a human donor in good health. Some libraries in this study had Jurkat cell RNA spiked in.

CDR3 in amino acids: CASTGAGLSSYEQYF. CDR3 coding DNA: TGTGCCAGCACTGGGGCGGGACTCAGCTCCTACGAGCAGTACTTC. This chain links TRBV12-3 or TRBV12-4 with TRBJ2-7; TRBD2 might be the D (6 bases). The V and J ends lost 7 bases and 0 bases respectively, with 16 bases between them. CDR3 length equals 15 residues.